This entry features one TCR beta chain sequence. Its antigen is still unknown. Looked up from germline, CDR1 is LNHNV and CDR2 is YYDKDF (reference sequence). V dropped 6 bases and J dropped 1 base, with 9 bases sitting between them. The CDR3 spans 13 residues. The source of the sample is a study of T cells in lung cancer brain metastases. Study summary: Median interval between primary and brain metastasis specimen acquisition was under 350 days.

Regarding the study as a whole: Most clones were lesion-specific, with limited overlap between paired lesions (Morisita less than 0.25).

Each sample used roughly 2.24–5 ug genomic DNA, matched between paired samples. Some clones are missing from TCRdb's copy, which holds only in-frame ones; the method was immunoSEQ multiplex PCR. This table holds approximately 1,200 clones, roughly 91% found once. The rearrangement links TRBV15 to TRBJ1-2; D not certain. This receptor was obtained from a man aged 65 to 85 with non-small cell lung cancer that had spread to the brain. The sample taken for sequencing was tumor tissue from a brain metastasis. The CDR3 nucleotides are TGTGCCACCAGTAGTGGCAGTAACTATGGCTACACCTTC. It yields the protein CATSSGSNYGYTF.